This T cell receptor beta chain is from a study of CXCR3-negative and CXCR3-positive naive CD8 T cells (dated by TCRdb to the late 2010s). Some background on the complete study: In total, 120 million to 150 million TRB reads were obtained, corresponding to roughly 1.5 +/- 0.3 million reads per library. Diversity and physicochemical repertoire analyses covered 10 to 11 donors pooled from two independent experiments. Naive subsets from about five donors and memory cells from 3 donors were included in the TRBV-TRBJ cluster analysis. Study-wide findings and limitations: Within the same donor, TRBV-TRBJ usage looked similar between naive CXCR3-negative and CXCR3-positive cells, but memory cells had distinct patterns. Because CXCR3 expression was partially decreased after cryopreservation, freshly isolated PBMCs were used for most assays. Both naive subsets had comparably high repertoire diversity, while memory CD8+ T cells had much lower repertoire diversity. Because surface CD5, which has been linked to self-reactivity in mice, was comparable between naive subsets, TCR interaction strength was also inferred from TRB CDR3 physicochemical properties. TRB CDR3s from CXCR3-positive naive cells showed higher hydrophobicity (lower Kidera factor 4), lower energy, and higher strength and volume indices than CXCR3-negative naive cells.

There are 13 amino acids in the CDR3, from cysteine to phenylalanine inclusive. The coding DNA is unavailable. Notes on this clonotype: Its recognized antigen is unknown.

Each CD8+ T cell subset was flow-sorted in triplicate, and a few hundred thousand cells per subset were placed directly into RLT lysis buffer. To exclude memory contaminants, naive CD8+ T cells were stringently defined as CD45RO-CCR7+CD27+CD95-. Peripheral blood mononuclear cells were isolated from buffy coats using standard density gradient centrifugation. A FACSAria III was used to flow-sort naive CXCR3-negative and CXCR3-positive CD8+ T cells. Total RNA was extracted from sorted cells with an RNeasy Mini Kit. TCRdb lists the instrument as NextSeq 550. The Human TCR Profiling Kit (MiLaboratory) was used to prepare UMI-labeled 5' RACE TRB cDNA libraries. cDNA synthesis used the entire amount of extracted RNA, and PCR amplification then used the entire amount of cDNA produced. Libraries were prepared in parallel using an identical number of PCR cycles. In the source study's methods: With a minimum of two reads required per UMI, MIGEC and MiXCR pulled out about 52,000 +/- 9,100 unique UMI-labeled TRB cDNA molecules from each library. On average, each library contained approximately 40,000 +/- 10,000 functional in-frame TRB CDR3 nucleotide clonotypes without stop codons. After each sample was downsampled to 5000 UMI-labeled TRB molecules, VDJtools was used to calculate diversity metrics such as normalized Shannon-Wiener and Chao1. For the central five CDR3 residues, VDJtools calculated physicochemical properties weighted by clonotype size, namely interaction energy, strength, volume and Kidera factor 4. TCRdb reprocessed the reads into one record per CDR3 protein sequence, lacking DNA. V and J calls and clone size were set by TCRdb, not the authors. The table held for this sample gives roughly 89,000 distinct CDR3 sequences. Roughly 0.99% of the sample lies in the top ten.

The sample taken for sequencing was naive CXCR3- CD8+ T cells from blood. The label giving this sample's cell subset or site can be read as: CD45RO-CCR7+CD27+CD95- naive CD8+ T cells lacking CXCR3 (TNR3-). The TCR originated in a human donor in good health. Some clones in this sample may be carry-over from other donors' samples. The rearranged chain carries TRBV12-3 or TRBV12-4 and TRBJ1-1; the D gene TCRdb calls, TRBD1, cannot be checked with no DNA. The CDR3 here reads CASSFIEGPEAFF.